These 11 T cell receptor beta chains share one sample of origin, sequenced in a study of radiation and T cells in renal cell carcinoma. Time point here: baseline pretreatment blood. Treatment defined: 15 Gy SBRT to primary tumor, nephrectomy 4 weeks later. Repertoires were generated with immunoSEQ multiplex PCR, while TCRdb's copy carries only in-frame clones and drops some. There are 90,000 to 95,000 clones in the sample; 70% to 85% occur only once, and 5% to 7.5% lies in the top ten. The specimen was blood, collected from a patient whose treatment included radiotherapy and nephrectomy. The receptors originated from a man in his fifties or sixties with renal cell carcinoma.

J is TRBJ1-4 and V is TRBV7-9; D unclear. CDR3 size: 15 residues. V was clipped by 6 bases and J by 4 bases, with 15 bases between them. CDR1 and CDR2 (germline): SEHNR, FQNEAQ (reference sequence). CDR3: CASSMGDSFNEKLFF. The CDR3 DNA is TGTGCCAGCAGTATGGGTGACTCTTTTAATGAAAAACTGTTTTTT.

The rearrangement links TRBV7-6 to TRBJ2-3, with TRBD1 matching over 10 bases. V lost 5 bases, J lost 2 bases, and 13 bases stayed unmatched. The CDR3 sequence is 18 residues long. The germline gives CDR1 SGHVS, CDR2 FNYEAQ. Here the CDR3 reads CASSPAPDRGRLTDTQYF. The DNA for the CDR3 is TGTGCCAGCAGCCCAGCCCCTGACAGGGGGCGCCTCACAGATACGCAGTATTTT. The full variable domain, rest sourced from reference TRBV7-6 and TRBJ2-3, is GAGVSQSPRYKVTKRGQDVALRCDPISGHVSLYWYRQALGQGPEFLTYFNYEAQQDKSGLPNDRFSAERPEGSISTLTIQRTEQRDSAMYRCASSPAPDRGRLTDTQYFGPGTRLTVL.

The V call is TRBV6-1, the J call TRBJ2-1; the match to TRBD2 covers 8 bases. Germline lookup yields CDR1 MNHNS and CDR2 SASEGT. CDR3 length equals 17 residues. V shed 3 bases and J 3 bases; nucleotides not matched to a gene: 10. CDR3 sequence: CASSDFRAGVYYNEQFF. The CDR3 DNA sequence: TGTGCCAGCAGTGACTTTAGAGCGGGAGTTTACTACAATGAGCAGTTCTTC.

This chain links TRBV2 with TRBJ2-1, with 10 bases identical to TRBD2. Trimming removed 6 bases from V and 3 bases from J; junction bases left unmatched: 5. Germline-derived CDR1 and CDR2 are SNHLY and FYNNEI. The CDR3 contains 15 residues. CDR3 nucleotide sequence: TGTGCCAGCAGGGGGGGACTAGCGTACTACAATGAGCAGTTCTTC. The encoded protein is CASRGGLAYYNEQFF.

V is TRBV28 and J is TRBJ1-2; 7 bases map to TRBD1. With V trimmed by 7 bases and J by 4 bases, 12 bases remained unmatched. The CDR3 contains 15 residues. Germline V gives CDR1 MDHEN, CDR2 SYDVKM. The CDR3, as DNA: TGTGCCAGCACCCCGATTAGGGGGCGAGTCTATGGCTACACCTTC. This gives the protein CASTPIRGRVYGYTF.

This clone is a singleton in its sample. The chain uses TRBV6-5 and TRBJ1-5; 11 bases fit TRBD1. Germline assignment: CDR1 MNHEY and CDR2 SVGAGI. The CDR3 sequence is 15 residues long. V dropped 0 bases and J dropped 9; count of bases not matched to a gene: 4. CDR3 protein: CASSYSSGTGGPQHF. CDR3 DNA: TGTGCCAGCAGTTACTCATCCGGGACAGGGGGGCCCCAGCATTTT.

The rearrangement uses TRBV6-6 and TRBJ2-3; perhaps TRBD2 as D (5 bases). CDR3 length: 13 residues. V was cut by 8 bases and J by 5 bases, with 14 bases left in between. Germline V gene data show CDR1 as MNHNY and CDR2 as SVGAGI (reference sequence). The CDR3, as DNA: TGTGCCAGCTCTCGGGGAGAGCGAGATACGCAGTATTTT. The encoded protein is CASSRGERDTQYF.

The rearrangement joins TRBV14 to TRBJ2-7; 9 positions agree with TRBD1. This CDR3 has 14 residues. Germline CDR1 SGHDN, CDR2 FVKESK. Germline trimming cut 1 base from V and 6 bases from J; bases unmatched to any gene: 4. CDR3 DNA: TGTGCCAGCAGCCAAGGGGGGACAGGGCGCGAGCAGTACTTC. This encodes CASSQGGTGREQYF.

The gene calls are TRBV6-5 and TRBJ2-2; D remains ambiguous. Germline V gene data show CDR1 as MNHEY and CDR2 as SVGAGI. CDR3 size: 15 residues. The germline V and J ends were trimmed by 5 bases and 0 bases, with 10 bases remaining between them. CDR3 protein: CASSPAKSNTGELFF. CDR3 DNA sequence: TGTGCCAGCAGTCCCGCGAAATCGAACACCGGGGAGCTGTTTTTT.

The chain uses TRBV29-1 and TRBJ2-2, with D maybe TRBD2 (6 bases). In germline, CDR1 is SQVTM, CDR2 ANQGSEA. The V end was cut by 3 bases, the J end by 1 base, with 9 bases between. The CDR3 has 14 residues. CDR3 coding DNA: TGCAGCGTTGATGTAGCGGAGAACACCGGGGAGCTGTTTTTT. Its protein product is CSVDVAENTGELFF.

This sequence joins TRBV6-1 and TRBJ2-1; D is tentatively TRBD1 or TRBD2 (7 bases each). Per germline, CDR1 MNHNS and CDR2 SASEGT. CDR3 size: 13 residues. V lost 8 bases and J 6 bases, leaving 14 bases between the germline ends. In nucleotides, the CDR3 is TGTGCCAGCCTGGGAGGGGGCAGCAATGAGCAGTTCTTC. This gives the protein CASLGGGSNEQFF.